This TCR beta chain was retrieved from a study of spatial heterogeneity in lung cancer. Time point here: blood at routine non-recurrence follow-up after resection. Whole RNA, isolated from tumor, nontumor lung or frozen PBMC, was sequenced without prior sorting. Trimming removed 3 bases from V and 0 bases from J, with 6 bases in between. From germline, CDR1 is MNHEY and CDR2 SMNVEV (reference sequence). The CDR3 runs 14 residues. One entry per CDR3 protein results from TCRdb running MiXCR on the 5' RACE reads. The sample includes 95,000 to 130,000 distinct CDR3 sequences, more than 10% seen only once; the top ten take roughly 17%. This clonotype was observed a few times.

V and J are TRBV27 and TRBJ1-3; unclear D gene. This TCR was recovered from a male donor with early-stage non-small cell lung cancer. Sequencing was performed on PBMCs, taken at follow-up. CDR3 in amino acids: CASSFSGSGNTIYF. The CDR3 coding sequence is TGTGCCAGCAGTTTCTCAGGCTCTGGAAACACCATATATTTT.